This note documents a single T cell receptor (beta chain) sequence. The data are from a study of cytomegalovirus exposure and HLA in healthy donors. Overall study context: Genetic ancestry analysis placed 81% of the 400 or so donors that were genotyped in the Caucasian-associated cluster.

The CDR3 is 15 amino acids. V was shortened by 6 bases and J by 7 bases, with 21 bases between the two germline ends. Per germline, CDR1 ENHRY and CDR2 SYGVKD. Use of 60 Vbeta and 13 Jbeta primers characterized the PCR. Libraries were prepared by immunoSEQ multiplex PCR; TCRdb keeps only in-frame clonotypes and omits some of them. This sample yields 150,000 to 200,000 clones, of which around 83% are seen a single time; around 1.2% belongs to the top ten. The V call is TRBV10-3, the J call TRBJ1-1, with D possibly matching TRBD1 (5 bases). Sequenced: PBMCs. This clonotype was obtained from a girl aged 2 to 9 in good health and CMV-seropositive. This chain's CDR3 is CAISLNRIGGDEAFF. CDR3 bases: TGTGCCATCAGCCTAAATCGTATAGGAGGGGATGAAGCTTTCTTT.